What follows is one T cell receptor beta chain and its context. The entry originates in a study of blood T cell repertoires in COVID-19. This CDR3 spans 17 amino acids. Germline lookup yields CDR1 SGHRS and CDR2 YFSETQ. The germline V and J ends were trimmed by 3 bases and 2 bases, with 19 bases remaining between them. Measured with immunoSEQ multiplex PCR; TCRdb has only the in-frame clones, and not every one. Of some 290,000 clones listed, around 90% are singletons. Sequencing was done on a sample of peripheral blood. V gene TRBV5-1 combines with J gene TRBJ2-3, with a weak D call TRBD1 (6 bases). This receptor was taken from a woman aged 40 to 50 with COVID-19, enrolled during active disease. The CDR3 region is CASSSMTGTHLTDTQYF. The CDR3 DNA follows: TGCGCCAGCAGCTCCATGACAGGAACCCACCTCACAGATACGCAGTATTTT.